The entry that follows covers one TCR beta chain sequence. The assay was immunoSEQ multiplex PCR, and TCRdb's table has in-frame clones only and misses some. Among about 72,000 clones, 89% were seen once, and the ten largest hold about an eighth. These data come from a study of OX40 agonist ivuxolimab in advanced cancers. Sequencing was performed on CD4+ or CD8+ T cells sorted from blood, taken in a trial of the OX40 agonist ivuxolimab. This sequence originates from an adult with an advanced solid tumor such as melanoma, head and neck, liver or kidney cancer.

The CDR3 is CATSRGGSGSQETQYF. The CDR3 nucleotides read TGTGCCACCAGCAGAGGAGGTAGCGGGTCCCAAGAGACCCAGTACTTC. J is TRBJ2-5 and V is TRBV15, with 7 bases matching TRBD2. The CDR3 is 16 residues long. The V and J ends lost 1 base and 1 base, in that order; junction bases with no gene match: 6. CDR1 and CDR2 (germline): LNHNV, YYDKDF (reference sequence). The variable domain in full, with the rest retrieved from reference TRBV15 and TRBJ2-5, is DAMVIQNPRYQVTQFGKPVTLSCSQTLNHNVMYWYQQKSSQAPKLLFHYYDKDFNNEADTPDNFQSRRPNTSFCFLDIRSPGLGDTAMYLCATSRGGSGSQETQYFGPGTRLLVL.